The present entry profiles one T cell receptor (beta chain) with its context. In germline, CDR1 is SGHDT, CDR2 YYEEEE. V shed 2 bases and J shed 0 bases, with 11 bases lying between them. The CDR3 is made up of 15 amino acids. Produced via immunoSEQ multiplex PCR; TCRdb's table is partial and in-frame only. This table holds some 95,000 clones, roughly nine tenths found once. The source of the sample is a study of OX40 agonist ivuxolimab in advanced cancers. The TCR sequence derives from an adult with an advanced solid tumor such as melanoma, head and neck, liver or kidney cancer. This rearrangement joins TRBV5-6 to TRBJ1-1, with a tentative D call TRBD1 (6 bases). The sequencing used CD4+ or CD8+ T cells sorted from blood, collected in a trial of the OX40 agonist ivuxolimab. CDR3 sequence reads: CASSFRGAMNTEAFF. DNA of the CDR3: TGTGCCAGCAGCTTCAGGGGTGCCATGAACACTGAAGCTTTCTTT.